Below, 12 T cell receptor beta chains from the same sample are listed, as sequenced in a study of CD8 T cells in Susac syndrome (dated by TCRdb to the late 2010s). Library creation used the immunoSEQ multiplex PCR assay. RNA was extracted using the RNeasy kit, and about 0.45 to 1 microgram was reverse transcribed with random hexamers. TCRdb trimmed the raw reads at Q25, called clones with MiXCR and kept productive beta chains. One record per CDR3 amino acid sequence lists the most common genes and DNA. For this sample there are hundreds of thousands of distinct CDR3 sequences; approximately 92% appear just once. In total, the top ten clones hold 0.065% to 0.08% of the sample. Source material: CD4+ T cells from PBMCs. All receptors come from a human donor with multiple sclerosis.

The CDR3 DNA is TGTGCCAGCAGCTTAGGGGGACCGTCTAATGAAAAACTGTTTTTT. Translated, it gives CASSLGGPSNEKLFF. This rearrangement joins TRBV7-9 to TRBJ1-4; tentatively, D is TRBD1 (5 bases). Germline CDR1 reads SEHNR; CDR2 reads FQNEAQ (reference sequence). The CDR3 is 15 amino acids. The V gene lost 1 base and the J gene lost 3 bases, with 9 bases spanning the gap.

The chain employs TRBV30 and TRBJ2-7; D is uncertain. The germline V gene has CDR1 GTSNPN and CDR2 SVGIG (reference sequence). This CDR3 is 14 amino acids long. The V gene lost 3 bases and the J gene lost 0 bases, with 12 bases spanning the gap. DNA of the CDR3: TGTGCCTGGAGCCCTGACGGTTTCTCCTACGAGCAGTACTTC. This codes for CAWSPDGFSYEQYF. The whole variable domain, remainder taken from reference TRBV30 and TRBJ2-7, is SQTIHQWPATLVQPVGSPLSLECTVEGTSNPNLYWYRQAAGRGLQLLFYSVGIGQISSEVPQNLSASRPQDRQFILSSKKLLLSDSGFYLCAWSPDGFSYEQYFGPGTRLTVT.

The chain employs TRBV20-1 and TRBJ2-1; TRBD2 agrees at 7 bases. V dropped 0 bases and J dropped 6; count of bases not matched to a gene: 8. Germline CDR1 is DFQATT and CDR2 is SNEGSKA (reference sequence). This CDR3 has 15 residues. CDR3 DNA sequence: TGCAGTGCTAGAGATGGGGAGGGTAGTCTCAATGAGCAGTTCTTC. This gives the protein CSARDGEGSLNEQFF.

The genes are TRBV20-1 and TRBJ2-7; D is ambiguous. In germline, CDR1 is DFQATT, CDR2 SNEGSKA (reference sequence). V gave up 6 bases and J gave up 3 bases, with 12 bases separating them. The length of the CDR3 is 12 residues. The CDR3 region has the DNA TGCAGTGCGCCAGGATTAGTCTACGAGCAGTACTTC. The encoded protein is CSAPGLVYEQYF.

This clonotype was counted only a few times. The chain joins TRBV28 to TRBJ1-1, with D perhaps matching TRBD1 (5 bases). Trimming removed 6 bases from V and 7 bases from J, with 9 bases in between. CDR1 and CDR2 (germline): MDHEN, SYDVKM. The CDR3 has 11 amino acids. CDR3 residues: CASSRDSEAFF. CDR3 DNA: TGTGCCAGCAGCCGTGACAGTGAAGCTTTCTTT.

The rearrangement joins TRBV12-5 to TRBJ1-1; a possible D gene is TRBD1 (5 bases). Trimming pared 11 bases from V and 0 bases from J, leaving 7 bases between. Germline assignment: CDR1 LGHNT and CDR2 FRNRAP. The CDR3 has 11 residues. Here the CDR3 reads CAGALNTEAFF. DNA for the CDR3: TGTGCTGGGGCACTGAACACTGAAGCTTTCTTT.

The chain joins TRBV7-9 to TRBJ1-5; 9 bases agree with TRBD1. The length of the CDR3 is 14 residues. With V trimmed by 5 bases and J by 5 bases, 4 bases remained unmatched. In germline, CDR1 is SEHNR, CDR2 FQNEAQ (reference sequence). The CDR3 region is CASSTGTGYQPQHF. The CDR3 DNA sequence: TGTGCCAGCAGCACTGGGACAGGGTATCAGCCCCAGCATTTT. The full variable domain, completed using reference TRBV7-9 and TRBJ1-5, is DTGVSQNPRHKITKRGQNVTFRCDPISEHNRLYWYRQTLGQGPEFLTYFQNEAQLEKSRLLSDRFSAERPKGSFSTLEIQRTEQGDSAMYLCASSTGTGYQPQHFGDGTRLSIL.

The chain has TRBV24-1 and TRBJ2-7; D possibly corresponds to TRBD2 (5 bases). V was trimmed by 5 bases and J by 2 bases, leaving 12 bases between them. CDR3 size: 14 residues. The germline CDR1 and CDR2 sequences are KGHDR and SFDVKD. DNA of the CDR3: TGTGCCACCAGTGGGGCTAGCCGTACCTACGAGCAGTACGTC. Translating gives CATSGASRTYEQYV.

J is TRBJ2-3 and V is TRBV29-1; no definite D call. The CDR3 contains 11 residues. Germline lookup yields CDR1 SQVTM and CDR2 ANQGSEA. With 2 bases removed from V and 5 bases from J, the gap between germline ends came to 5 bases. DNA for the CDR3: TGCAGCGTTGAAATAGGAGATACGCAGTATTTT. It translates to CSVEIGDTQYF.

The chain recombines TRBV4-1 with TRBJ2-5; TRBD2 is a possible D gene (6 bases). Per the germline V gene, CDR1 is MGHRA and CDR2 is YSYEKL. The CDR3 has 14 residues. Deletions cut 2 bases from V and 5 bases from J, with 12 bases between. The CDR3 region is CASSQQRVGETQYF. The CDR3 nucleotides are TGCGCCAGCAGCCAACAGCGGGTCGGGGAGACCCAGTACTTC.

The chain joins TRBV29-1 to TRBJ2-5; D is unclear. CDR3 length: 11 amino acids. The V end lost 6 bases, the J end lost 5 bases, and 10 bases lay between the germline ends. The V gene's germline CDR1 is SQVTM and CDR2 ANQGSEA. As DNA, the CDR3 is TGCAGCGTCCCCGTGGTGGAGACCCAGTACTTC. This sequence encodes CSVPVVETQYF.

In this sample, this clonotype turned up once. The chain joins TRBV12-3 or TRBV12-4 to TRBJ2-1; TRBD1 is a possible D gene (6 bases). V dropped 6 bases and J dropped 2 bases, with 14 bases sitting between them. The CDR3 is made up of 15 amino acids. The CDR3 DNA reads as TGTGCCAGCAGACCCCTTGGGGGCCCCTACAATGAGCAGTTCTTC. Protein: CASRPLGGPYNEQFF.